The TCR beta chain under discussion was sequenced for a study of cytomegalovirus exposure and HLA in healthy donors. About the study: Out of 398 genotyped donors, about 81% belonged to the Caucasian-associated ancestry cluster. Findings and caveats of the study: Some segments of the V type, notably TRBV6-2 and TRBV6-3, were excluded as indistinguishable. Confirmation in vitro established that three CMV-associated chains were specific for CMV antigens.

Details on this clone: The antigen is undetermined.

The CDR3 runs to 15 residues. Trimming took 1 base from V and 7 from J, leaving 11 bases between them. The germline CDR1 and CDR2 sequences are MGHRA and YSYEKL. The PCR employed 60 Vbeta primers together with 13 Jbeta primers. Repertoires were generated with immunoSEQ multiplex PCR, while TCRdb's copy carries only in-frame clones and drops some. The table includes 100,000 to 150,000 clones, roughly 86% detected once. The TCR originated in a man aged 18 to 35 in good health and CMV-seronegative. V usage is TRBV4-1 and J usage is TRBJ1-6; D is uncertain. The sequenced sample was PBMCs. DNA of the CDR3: TGCGCCAGCAGCCAAGGCGCCGATCTCAATTCACCCCTCCACTTT. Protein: CASSQGADLNSPLHF.